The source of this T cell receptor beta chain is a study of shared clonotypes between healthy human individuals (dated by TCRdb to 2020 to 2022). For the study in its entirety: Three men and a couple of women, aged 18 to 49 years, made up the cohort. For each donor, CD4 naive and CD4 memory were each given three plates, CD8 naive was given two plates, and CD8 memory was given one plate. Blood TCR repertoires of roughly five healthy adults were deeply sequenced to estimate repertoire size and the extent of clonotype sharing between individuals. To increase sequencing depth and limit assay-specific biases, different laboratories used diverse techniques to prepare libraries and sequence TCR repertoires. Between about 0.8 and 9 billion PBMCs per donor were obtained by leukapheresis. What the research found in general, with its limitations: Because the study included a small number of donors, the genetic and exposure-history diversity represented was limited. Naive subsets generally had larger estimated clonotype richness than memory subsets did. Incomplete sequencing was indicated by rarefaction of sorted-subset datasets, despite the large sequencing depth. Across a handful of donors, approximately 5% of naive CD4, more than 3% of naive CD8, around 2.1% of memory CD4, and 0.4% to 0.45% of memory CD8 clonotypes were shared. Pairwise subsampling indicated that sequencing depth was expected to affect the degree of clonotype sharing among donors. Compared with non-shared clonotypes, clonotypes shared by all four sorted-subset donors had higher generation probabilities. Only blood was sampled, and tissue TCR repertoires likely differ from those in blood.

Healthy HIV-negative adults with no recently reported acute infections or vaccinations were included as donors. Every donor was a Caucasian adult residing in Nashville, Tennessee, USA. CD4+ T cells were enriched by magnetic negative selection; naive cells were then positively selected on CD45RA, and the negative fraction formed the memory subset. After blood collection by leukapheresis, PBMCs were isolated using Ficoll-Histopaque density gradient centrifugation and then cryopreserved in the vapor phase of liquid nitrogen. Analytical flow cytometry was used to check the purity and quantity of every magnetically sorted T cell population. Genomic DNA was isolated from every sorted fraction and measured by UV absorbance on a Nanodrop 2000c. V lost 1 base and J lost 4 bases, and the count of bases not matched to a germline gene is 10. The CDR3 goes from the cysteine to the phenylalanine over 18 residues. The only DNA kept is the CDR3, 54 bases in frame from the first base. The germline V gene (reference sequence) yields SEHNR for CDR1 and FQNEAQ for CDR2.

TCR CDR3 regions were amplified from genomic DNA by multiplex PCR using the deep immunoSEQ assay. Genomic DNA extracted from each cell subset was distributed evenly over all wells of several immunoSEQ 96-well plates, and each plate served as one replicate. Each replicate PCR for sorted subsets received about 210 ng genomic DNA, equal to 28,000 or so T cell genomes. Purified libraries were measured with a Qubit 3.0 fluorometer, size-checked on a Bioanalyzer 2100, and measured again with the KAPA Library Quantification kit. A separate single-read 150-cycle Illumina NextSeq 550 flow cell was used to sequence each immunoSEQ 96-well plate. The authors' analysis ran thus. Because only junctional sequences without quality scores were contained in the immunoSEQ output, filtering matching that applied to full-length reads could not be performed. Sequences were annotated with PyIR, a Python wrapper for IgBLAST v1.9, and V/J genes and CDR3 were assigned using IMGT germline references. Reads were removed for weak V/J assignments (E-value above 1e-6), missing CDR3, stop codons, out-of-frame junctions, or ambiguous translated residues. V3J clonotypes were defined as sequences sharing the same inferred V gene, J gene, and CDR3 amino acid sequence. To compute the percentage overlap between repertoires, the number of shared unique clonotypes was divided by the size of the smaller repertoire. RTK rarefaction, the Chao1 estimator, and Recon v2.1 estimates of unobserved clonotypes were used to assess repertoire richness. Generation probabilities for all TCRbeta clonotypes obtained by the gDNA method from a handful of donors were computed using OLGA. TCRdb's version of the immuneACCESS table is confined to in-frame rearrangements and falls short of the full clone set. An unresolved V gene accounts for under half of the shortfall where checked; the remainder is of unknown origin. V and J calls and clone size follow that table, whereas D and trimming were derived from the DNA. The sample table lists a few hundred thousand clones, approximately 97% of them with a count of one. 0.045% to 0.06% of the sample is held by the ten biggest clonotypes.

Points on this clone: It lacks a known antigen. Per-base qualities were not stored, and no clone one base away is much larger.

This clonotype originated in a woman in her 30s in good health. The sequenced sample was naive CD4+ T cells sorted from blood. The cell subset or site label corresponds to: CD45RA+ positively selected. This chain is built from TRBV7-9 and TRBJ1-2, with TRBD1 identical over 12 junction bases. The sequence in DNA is TGTGCCAGCAGCTTAGGCTCCGGGACAGGGGGCGTCGGCTATGGCTACACCTTC. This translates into CASSLGSGTGGVGYGYTF.